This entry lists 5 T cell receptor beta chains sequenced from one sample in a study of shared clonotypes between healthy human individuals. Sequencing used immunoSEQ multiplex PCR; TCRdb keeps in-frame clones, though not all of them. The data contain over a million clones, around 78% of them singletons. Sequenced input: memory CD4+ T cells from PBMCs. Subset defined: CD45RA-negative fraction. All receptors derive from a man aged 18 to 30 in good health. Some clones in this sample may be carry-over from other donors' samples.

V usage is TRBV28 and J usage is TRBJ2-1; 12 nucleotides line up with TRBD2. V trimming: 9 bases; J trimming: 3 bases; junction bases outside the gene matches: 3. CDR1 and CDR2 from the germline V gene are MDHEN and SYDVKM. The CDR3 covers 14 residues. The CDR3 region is CASLAGGRYNEQFF. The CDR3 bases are TGTGCCAGTCTAGCGGGAGGGCGCTACAATGAGCAGTTCTTC.

This chain's CDR3 is CASSLSAILRGDSAYEQYF. DNA of the CDR3: TGTGCCAGCAGTTTATCCGCGATTTTGAGGGGGGATTCCGCCTACGAGCAGTACTTC. J is TRBJ2-7 and V is TRBV28; D might be TRBD1 or TRBD2, each matching 6 bases. Trimming stripped 1 base from V and 2 bases from J, with 24 bases between. From germline, CDR1 is MDHEN and CDR2 SYDVKM. The CDR3 is 19 residues long.

The DNA for the CDR3 is TGTGCCAGCAGCTTGAGTGGGGGCCCCCCATCCTCTCCAGATACGCAGTATTTT. The encoded protein is CASSLSGGPPSSPDTQYF. The chain links TRBV7-8 to TRBJ2-3; TRBD1 might be the D (6 bases). Germline-derived CDR1 and CDR2 are SGHVS and FQNEAQ. Trimming shortened V by 3 bases and J by 4 bases, and 23 bases separated the two germline ends. The CDR3 covers 18 residues. The entire variable domain, with the rest obtained from reference TRBV7-8 and TRBJ2-3, is as follows: GAGVSQSPRYKVAKRGQDVALRCDPISGHVSLFWYQQALGQGPEFLTYFQNEAQLDKSGLPSDRFFAERPEGSVSTLKIQRTQQEDSAVYLCASSLSGGPPSSPDTQYFGPGTRLTVL.

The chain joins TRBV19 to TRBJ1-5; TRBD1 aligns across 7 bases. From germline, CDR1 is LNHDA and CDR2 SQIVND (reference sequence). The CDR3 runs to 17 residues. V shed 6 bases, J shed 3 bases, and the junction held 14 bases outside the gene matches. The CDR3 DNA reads TGTGCCAGTAGCCGGGACAGCCAATCATACTCCAATCAGCCCCAGCATTTT. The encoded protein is CASSRDSQSYSNQPQHF.

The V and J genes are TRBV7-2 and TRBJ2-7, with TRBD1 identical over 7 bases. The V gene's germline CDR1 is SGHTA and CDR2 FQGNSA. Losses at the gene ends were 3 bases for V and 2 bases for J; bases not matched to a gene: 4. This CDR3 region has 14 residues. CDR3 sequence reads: CASSFGTATYEQYF. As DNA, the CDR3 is TGTGCCAGCAGCTTCGGGACAGCCACCTACGAGCAGTACTTC.